A selection of T cell receptor beta chains follows, all from one sample in a study of T-cell memory formation after mild COVID-19. Via MiXCR, TCRdb re-called the 5' RACE reads, giving one row per CDR3 protein. The repertoire has roughly 310,000 distinct CDR3 sequences, roughly 15% of them found once; the top ten carry about a fifth. The sample was PBMCs or a T cell subset sorted from them (not recorded which). The receptors come from a young man who had mild COVID-19 (a few samples of this study predate the infection). Cell type and time point are not known. Each CDR3 is given with its conserved first and last residue. The order of the fields is D gene, V gene, J gene, clone size, CDR3 DNA, CDR3 protein. D genes are given only for firm matches. Size values are once, few and many counts, or a class for expanded clones, and some rows have none.

D gene: .; V gene: TRBV19; J gene: TRBJ1-2; clone size: .; CDR3 DNA: TGTGCCAGTAGTAGGTACAGGGACCTGGATGGCTACACCTTC; CDR3 protein: CASSRYRDLDGYTF
D gene: TRBD2; V gene: TRBV2; J gene: TRBJ2-3; clone size: .; CDR3 DNA: TGTGCCAGCAGTGAGGATAGCGGGGGGGCAGATACGCAGTATTTT; CDR3 protein: CASSEDSGGADTQYF
D gene: TRBD1; V gene: TRBV30; J gene: TRBJ1-1; clone size: few; CDR3 DNA: TGTGCCTGGAATCCAGGACAGGGAATAAATGAAGCTTTCTTT; CDR3 protein: CAWNPGQGINEAFF
D gene: TRBD2; V gene: TRBV5-1; J gene: TRBJ2-2; clone size: .; CDR3 DNA: TGCGCCGGGAGGGTCGCGAACACCGGGGAGCTGTTTTTT; CDR3 protein: CAGRVANTGELFF
D gene: .; V gene: TRBV7-2; J gene: TRBJ1-2; clone size: few; CDR3 DNA: TGTGCCAGCAGGCCGACAGAGGGCCCTGGCTACACCTTC; CDR3 protein: CASRPTEGPGYTF
D gene: .; V gene: TRBV11-3; J gene: TRBJ2-4; clone size: few; CDR3 DNA: TGTGCCAGCAGCTTAGGGGCAGGAAACATTCAGTACTTC; CDR3 protein: CASSLGAGNIQYF
D gene: .; V gene: TRBV29-1; J gene: TRBJ1-6; clone size: .; CDR3 DNA: TGCAGCGTTGCAAAGGAAATTAATTCACCCCTCCACTTT; CDR3 protein: CSVAKEINSPLHF
D gene: TRBD1; V gene: TRBV30; J gene: TRBJ1-5; clone size: .; CDR3 DNA: TGTGCCTGGAACCATGGGGACAGAGAGAATCAGCCCCAGCATTTT; CDR3 protein: CAWNHGDRENQPQHF
D gene: TRBD2; V gene: TRBV6-1; J gene: TRBJ2-3; clone size: few; CDR3 DNA: TGTGCCAGCAGTGAAAGACTAGCGGGCCTCGATACGCAGTATTTT; CDR3 protein: CASSERLAGLDTQYF
D gene: .; V gene: TRBV7-2; J gene: TRBJ1-6; clone size: few; CDR3 DNA: TGTGCCAGCAGCTGGGCGGGGGGCGCCGGAAGCTCCTATAATTCACCCCTCCACTTT; CDR3 protein: CASSWAGGAGSSYNSPLHF
D gene: .; V gene: TRBV27; J gene: TRBJ2-7; clone size: .; CDR3 DNA: TGTGCCAGCAGTTTCCCGGGCCGAGCCTACGAGCAGTACTTC; CDR3 protein: CASSFPGRAYEQYF
D gene: .; V gene: TRBV20-1; J gene: TRBJ2-5; clone size: many; CDR3 DNA: TGCAGTGCCAATCAAGAGACCCAGTACTTC; CDR3 protein: CSANQETQYF
D gene: .; V gene: TRBV12-3/TRBV12-4; J gene: TRBJ1-1; clone size: .; CDR3 DNA: TGTGCCAGCAGCCCCGATGACCACGGAGCTTTCTTT; CDR3 protein: CASSPDDHGAFF
D gene: .; V gene: TRBV6-5; J gene: TRBJ1-6; clone size: .; CDR3 DNA: TGTGCCAGCAGTTATGTCTATAATTCACCCCTCCACTTT; CDR3 protein: CASSYVYNSPLHF
D gene: TRBD1; V gene: TRBV6-5; J gene: TRBJ1-6; clone size: many; CDR3 DNA: TGTGCCAGCAGTTACTACAGGGGGAAGGGTTCACCCCTCCACTTT; CDR3 protein: CASSYYRGKGSPLHF
D gene: TRBD1; V gene: TRBV20-1; J gene: TRBJ1-5; clone size: few; CDR3 DNA: TGCAGTGCTTTGGACAGGGTGGGTGGTCAGCCCCAGCATTTT; CDR3 protein: CSALDRVGGQPQHF
D gene: TRBD1; V gene: TRBV28; J gene: TRBJ2-2; clone size: few; CDR3 DNA: TGTGCCAGCAGTTTCTCAGGGGGCTGGGACACCGGGGAGCTGTTTTTT; CDR3 protein: CASSFSGGWDTGELFF
D gene: .; V gene: TRBV7-9; J gene: TRBJ1-2; clone size: .; CDR3 DNA: TGTGCCAGCAGCTTAGCTCCGGGACATGATGGCTACACCTTC; CDR3 protein: CASSLAPGHDGYTF
D gene: .; V gene: TRBV20-1; J gene: TRBJ2-5; clone size: .; CDR3 DNA: TGCAGTGTTCCGCCACTCGCGGCCCTAGAGACCCAGTACTTC; CDR3 protein: CSVPPLAALETQYF
D gene: TRBD2; V gene: TRBV2; J gene: TRBJ2-2; clone size: many; CDR3 DNA: TGTGCCAGCAGTGGTAGCGGGGGAACCGGGGAGCTGTTTTTT; CDR3 protein: CASSGSGGTGELFF
D gene: TRBD1; V gene: TRBV5-5; J gene: TRBJ1-4; clone size: few; CDR3 DNA: TGTGCCAGCAGCCTCGGGACAGGGGGCGGTGATGAAAAACTGTTTTTT; CDR3 protein: CASSLGTGGGDEKLFF
D gene: TRBD1; V gene: TRBV28; J gene: TRBJ2-3; clone size: .; CDR3 DNA: TGTGCCAGCAGTTTCTCGGGACAGGGAGCGCAGTATTTT; CDR3 protein: CASSFSGQGAQYF
D gene: .; V gene: TRBV12-5; J gene: TRBJ1-2; clone size: few; CDR3 DNA: TGTGCTAGTGGTCCAACAGGGACCCATGGCTACACCTTC; CDR3 protein: CASGPTGTHGYTF
D gene: .; V gene: TRBV7-2; J gene: TRBJ1-3; clone size: .; CDR3 DNA: TGTGCCAGCAGCTTAGAGCGGCCGGGGGCGGGGGGAAACACCATATATTTT; CDR3 protein: CASSLERPGAGGNTIYF
D gene: TRBD1; V gene: TRBV20-1; J gene: TRBJ2-3; clone size: .; CDR3 DNA: TGCAGTGCCTCCGGGACAGGGGGTGCTACGCAGTATTTT; CDR3 protein: CSASGTGGATQYF
D gene: .; V gene: TRBV7-8; J gene: TRBJ2-2; clone size: .; CDR3 DNA: TGTGCCAGCAGCTTTCACGCCGGGGAGCTGTTTTTT; CDR3 protein: CASSFHAGELFF
D gene: TRBD2; V gene: TRBV10-2; J gene: TRBJ2-7; clone size: few; CDR3 DNA: TGCGCCAGCCTGCGGGGGGGGTTCTACGAGCAGTACTTC; CDR3 protein: CASLRGGFYEQYF
D gene: TRBD1; V gene: TRBV20-1; J gene: TRBJ1-1; clone size: few; CDR3 DNA: TGCAGTGCCAAGACAGGGGGTGGGAGCACTGAAGCTTTCTTT; CDR3 protein: CSAKTGGGSTEAFF
D gene: TRBD2; V gene: TRBV4-3; J gene: TRBJ2-1; clone size: few; CDR3 DNA: TGCGCCAGCAGCCAAGATCGGCTAGCGGGGGGTTACAATGAGCAGTTCTTC; CDR3 protein: CASSQDRLAGGYNEQFF
D gene: TRBD1; V gene: TRBV7-2; J gene: TRBJ2-5; clone size: many; CDR3 DNA: TGTGCCAGCAGCTTCTTAGGACAGGGGCTGGAGACCCAGTACTTC; CDR3 protein: CASSFLGQGLETQYF
D gene: .; V gene: TRBV6-2/TRBV6-3; J gene: TRBJ2-7; clone size: .; CDR3 DNA: TGTGCCAGCAGTTGGGGGACGGCCTTTTCCTACGAGCAGTACTTC; CDR3 protein: CASSWGTAFSYEQYF
D gene: .; V gene: TRBV4-3; J gene: TRBJ2-5; clone size: .; CDR3 DNA: TGCGCCAGCAGCCAAGATCTAGGCCAAGAGACCCAGTACTTC; CDR3 protein: CASSQDLGQETQYF
D gene: TRBD2; V gene: TRBV7-3; J gene: TRBJ2-3; clone size: once; CDR3 DNA: TGTGCCAGCAGCTTGGGCGGACTAGAGGGCACAGATACGCAGTATTTT; CDR3 protein: CASSLGGLEGTDTQYF
D gene: .; V gene: TRBV12-3/TRBV12-4; J gene: TRBJ2-5; clone size: .; CDR3 DNA: TGTGCCAGCAGTATGACAGGTCAAGAGACCCAGTACTTC; CDR3 protein: CASSMTGQETQYF
D gene: .; V gene: TRBV6-5; J gene: TRBJ2-7; clone size: few; CDR3 DNA: TGTGCCAGCAGTTACTCGAACCCGGGATCCTTCTCCTACGAGCAGTACTTC; CDR3 protein: CASSYSNPGSFSYEQYF
D gene: .; V gene: TRBV4-1; J gene: TRBJ1-2; clone size: few; CDR3 DNA: TGCGCCAGCAGCCAAGATGGGTCGGGCAGGGACTATGGCTACACCTTC; CDR3 protein: CASSQDGSGRDYGYTF
D gene: .; V gene: TRBV3-1; J gene: TRBJ1-5; clone size: .; CDR3 DNA: TGTGCCAGCAGCCGGGGGTCGCCGCGGGGCAATCAGCCCCAGCATTTT; CDR3 protein: CASSRGSPRGNQPQHF
D gene: TRBD2; V gene: TRBV7-2; J gene: TRBJ2-7; clone size: .; CDR3 DNA: TGTGCCAGCAGCTTAGGCGGGGGGTTTTACGAGCAGTACTTC; CDR3 protein: CASSLGGGFYEQYF
D gene: TRBD1; V gene: TRBV18; J gene: TRBJ1-5; clone size: few; CDR3 DNA: TGTGCCAGCTCACCAACAGGACAGGGGGCGGGTCAGCCCCAGCATTTT; CDR3 protein: CASSPTGQGAGQPQHF
D gene: .; V gene: TRBV12-3/TRBV12-4; J gene: TRBJ2-5; clone size: many; CDR3 DNA: TGTGCCAGCAATAAAATAGCTGTAGGTGGAGAGACCCAGTACTTC; CDR3 protein: CASNKIAVGGETQYF
D gene: TRBD1; V gene: TRBV10-3; J gene: TRBJ1-6; clone size: few; CDR3 DNA: TGTGCCGTCAACAGGGGACCTAATTCACCCCTCCACTTT; CDR3 protein: CAVNRGPNSPLHF
D gene: .; V gene: TRBV5-1; J gene: TRBJ1-2; clone size: .; CDR3 DNA: TGCGCCAGCAGCCCCGACAGTCTTTTCTATGGCTACACCTTC; CDR3 protein: CASSPDSLFYGYTF
D gene: .; V gene: TRBV4-1; J gene: TRBJ1-2; clone size: .; CDR3 DNA: TGCGCCAGCAGCCAAGAGGCTTATGGCTACACCTTC; CDR3 protein: CASSQEAYGYTF
D gene: .; V gene: TRBV11-3; J gene: TRBJ1-6; clone size: few; CDR3 DNA: TGTGCCAGCAGCCTTAGTGCATTCATTCTCGATTCACCCCTCCACTTT; CDR3 protein: CASSLSAFILDSPLHF
D gene: .; V gene: TRBV6-2/TRBV6-3; J gene: TRBJ2-4; clone size: few; CDR3 DNA: TGTGCCAGCACGGGACTCGAAAACATTCAGTACTTC; CDR3 protein: CASTGLENIQYF
D gene: .; V gene: TRBV27; J gene: TRBJ2-5; clone size: .; CDR3 DNA: TGTGCCAGCACTAGCGCGGGTTTGGAGACCCAGTACTTC; CDR3 protein: CASTSAGLETQYF
D gene: TRBD1; V gene: TRBV7-2; J gene: TRBJ1-1; clone size: .; CDR3 DNA: TGTGCCAGCAGCTTCGGACAGGACACTGAAGCTTTCTTT; CDR3 protein: CASSFGQDTEAFF
D gene: TRBD1; V gene: TRBV6-5; J gene: TRBJ1-5; clone size: .; CDR3 DNA: TGTGCCAGCAGCATAACAGGGGAGGGTCAGCCCCAGCATTTT; CDR3 protein: CASSITGEGQPQHF
D gene: TRBD1; V gene: TRBV15; J gene: TRBJ1-2; clone size: .; CDR3 DNA: TGTGCCACCAGCCGAACAGGGGGGAACTATGGCTACACCTTC; CDR3 protein: CATSRTGGNYGYTF
D gene: TRBD2; V gene: TRBV7-2; J gene: TRBJ2-7; clone size: few; CDR3 DNA: TGTGCCAGCAGCCCCCGGGCGGGGGGGACCCGCGAGCAGTACTTC; CDR3 protein: CASSPRAGGTREQYF
D gene: .; V gene: TRBV28; J gene: TRBJ1-5; clone size: few; CDR3 DNA: TGTGCCAGCAGTTTTTCGGGCTATAGCAATCAGCCCCAGCATTTT; CDR3 protein: CASSFSGYSNQPQHF
D gene: .; V gene: TRBV5-5; J gene: TRBJ2-1; clone size: .; CDR3 DNA: TGTGCCAGCTCCCCATGGGTCTCATACAATGAGCAGTTCTTC; CDR3 protein: CASSPWVSYNEQFF
D gene: .; V gene: TRBV28; J gene: TRBJ1-3; clone size: few; CDR3 DNA: TGTGCCAGCAGTTTATCGGGTAGCACCATATATTTT; CDR3 protein: CASSLSGSTIYF
D gene: .; V gene: TRBV18; J gene: TRBJ2-3; clone size: few; CDR3 DNA: TGTGCCAGCTCACCACGGGGCAGGGCGGCAGCAGATACGCAGTATTTT; CDR3 protein: CASSPRGRAAADTQYF